Listed below are T cell receptor beta chains from one sample, sequenced in a study of T cells in Graves' hyperthyroidism and ophthalmopathy. Each CDR3 protein is one row after TCRdb ran MiXCR on the multiplex PCR reads. The sample has about 640,000 distinct CDR3 sequences; approximately 15% are singletons. Source material: blood. The source of these receptors is a woman aged 45-65 years with Graves' ophthalmopathy. CDR3s include the opening cysteine and the closing phenylalanine or tryptophan. Clone size appears in some rows only: once, few, many, or a class for an expanded clone.

clone size	J gene	V gene	CDR3 protein
many	TRBJ2-7	TRBV7-7	CASSDGNSYEQYF
few	TRBJ2-7	TRBV4-3	CASSQELAGASLYEQYF
many	TRBJ2-1	TRBV24-1	CATSDPRDRGLNEQFF
many	TRBJ1-5	TRBV6-2/TRBV6-3	CASSPYRVGNQPQHF
few	TRBJ1-1	TRBV19	CASSILSTGMNTEAFF
many	TRBJ1-1	TRBV6-6	CASSYGTSGGTEAFF
many	TRBJ2-5	TRBV11-2	CASRGTSGSGETQYF
many	TRBJ2-7	TRBV27	CASSNSRPYEQYF
many	TRBJ2-1	TRBV29-1	CSVVFGTSGGRGHNEQFF
.	TRBJ2-4	TRBV6-1	CASNTGLAKNIQYF
few	TRBJ1-2	TRBV20-1	CSAEPREGGYGYTF
.	TRBJ2-4	TRBV5-5	CASSLLLAGGPALGNIQYF
.	TRBJ1-2	TRBV20-1	CSVWGGNGYTF
.	TRBJ2-3	TRBV10-3	CAISESTSGRQGLDTQYF
few	TRBJ2-2	TRBV12-3/TRBV12-4	CASSLWESGTGELFF
many	TRBJ1-4	TRBV11-2	CASSLAATNEKLFF
many	TRBJ2-5	TRBV28	CASLESGKETQYF
many	TRBJ2-3	TRBV5-1	CASTKQGAVTDTQYF
many	TRBJ2-1	TRBV27	CASSTMGLAGVGAYNEQFF
many	TRBJ1-5	TRBV20-1	CSARARQTNQPQHF
few	TRBJ2-1	TRBV5-4	CASSGGQGATFYYNEQFF
many	TRBJ2-7	TRBV11-2	CASSLETGPYEQYF
many	TRBJ2-7	TRBV28	CASSLYPGGPYEQYF
many	TRBJ1-5	TRBV28	CASRPGQGFYQPQHF
few	TRBJ2-6	TRBV12-3/TRBV12-4	CASSFHGAGANVLTF
.	TRBJ2-1	TRBV11-2	CASSLGGRWQFF
.	TRBJ1-5	TRBV6-1	CASSKDDRGNQPQHF
many	TRBJ2-7	TRBV28	CASSLLFREQGIEQYF
many	TRBJ2-2	TRBV12-3/TRBV12-4	CASSSNLAGELFF
few	TRBJ1-1	TRBV29-1	CSVVTAKDREGGTEAFF
few	TRBJ1-5	TRBV20-1	CSAREGQGASQPQHF
.	TRBJ2-1	TRBV10-3	CAISAGGLAGYEQFF
many	TRBJ2-1	TRBV9	CASSVSKRDPSYNEQFF
many	TRBJ1-1	TRBV6-2/TRBV6-3	CASRPRGTNTEAFF
.	TRBJ1-1	TRBV28	CASSNVGNTEAFF
many	TRBJ2-7	TRBV4-3	CASSQDRTDSYEQYF
few	TRBJ2-5	TRBV6-5	CASSYSGGGWETQYF
many	TRBJ2-7	TRBV7-8	CASSPLRRVNDEQYF
many	TRBJ2-1	TRBV18	CASSPPFSNLNEQFF
many	TRBJ2-3	TRBV20-1	CSAKGLALTDTQYF
many	TRBJ1-2	TRBV24-1	CATSDPQGSFDGYTF
many	TRBJ1-1	TRBV7-3	CASSLGLSGSLNTEAFF
few	TRBJ2-7	TRBV20-1	CSARDRDFSGSGYEQYF